This TCR beta chain was captured by sequencing in a study of blood T cell repertoires in COVID-19. As for the study in general: Samples representing acute and convalescent COVID-19 were sourced from the United States, Italy and Spain.

The CDR3 consists of 15 residues. The junction had 11 bases not matched to a gene; V was cut back by 10 bases and J by 2 bases. From germline, CDR1 is SNHLY and CDR2 FYNNEI. Participants had their cohort set by participant-reported clinical history. Clones were read by immunoSEQ multiplex PCR, and TCRdb kept only the in-frame ones, dropping some. The sample shows about 300,000 clones, under 90% of them seen only once. The TCR comes from a man aged 25-45 years who had recovered from COVID-19. Sequenced material: PBMCs or T cells enriched from blood (not recorded which). The V gene is TRBV2, the J gene TRBJ2-1; 7 nucleotides match TRBD1. CDR3 in amino acids: CANNRGWAAYNEQFF. For the CDR3, the DNA is TGTGCCAACAACAGGGGCTGGGCAGCCTACAATGAGCAGTTCTTC.